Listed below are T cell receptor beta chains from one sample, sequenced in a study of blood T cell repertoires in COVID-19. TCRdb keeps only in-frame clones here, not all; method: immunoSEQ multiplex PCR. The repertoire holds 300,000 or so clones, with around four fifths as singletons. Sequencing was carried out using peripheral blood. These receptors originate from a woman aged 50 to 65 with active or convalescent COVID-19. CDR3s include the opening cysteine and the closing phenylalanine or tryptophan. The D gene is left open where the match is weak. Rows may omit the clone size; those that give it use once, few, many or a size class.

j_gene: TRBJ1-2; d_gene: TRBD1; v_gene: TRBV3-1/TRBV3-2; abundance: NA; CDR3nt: TGTGCCAGCAGCACCGGGACAGGGGTTACGGGCTACACCTTC; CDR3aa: CASSTGTGVTGYTF
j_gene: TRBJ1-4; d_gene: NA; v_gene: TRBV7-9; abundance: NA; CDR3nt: TGTGCCAGCAGCCCCCGAGGAGGGAGTAATGAAAAACTGTTTTTT; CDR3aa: CASSPRGGSNEKLFF
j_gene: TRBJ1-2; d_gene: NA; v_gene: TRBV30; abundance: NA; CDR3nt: TGTGCCTGGAGTGTAGGGTTCGGGACATCGGATGGCTACACCTTC; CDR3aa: CAWSVGFGTSDGYTF
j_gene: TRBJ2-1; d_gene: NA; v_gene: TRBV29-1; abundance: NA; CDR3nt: TGCAGCGAGGACTTTTTCTCCGAGCAGTTCTTC; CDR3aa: CSEDFFSEQFF
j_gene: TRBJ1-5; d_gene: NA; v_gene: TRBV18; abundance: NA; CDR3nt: TGTGCCAGCTCAGTCCAGGGGTTTGACAATCAGCCCCAGCATTTT; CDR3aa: CASSVQGFDNQPQHF
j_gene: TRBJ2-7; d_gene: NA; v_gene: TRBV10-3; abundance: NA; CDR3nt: TGTGCCATCAGTGAGTCGTCTGGCCCCTACGAGCAGTACTTC; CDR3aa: CAISESSGPYEQYF
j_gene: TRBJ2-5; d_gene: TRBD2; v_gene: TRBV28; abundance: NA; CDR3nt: TGTGCCAGCAGTTCGAAGGGACTAGCGGCCCGAGAGACCCAGTACTTC; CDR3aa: CASSSKGLAARETQYF
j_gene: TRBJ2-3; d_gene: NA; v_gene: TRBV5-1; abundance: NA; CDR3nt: TGCGCCAGCAGCTTGGACCGGGGGTTTAGATCAGATACGCAGTATTTT; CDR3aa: CASSLDRGFRSDTQYF
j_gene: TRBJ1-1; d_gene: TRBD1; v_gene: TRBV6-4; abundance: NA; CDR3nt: TGTGCCAGCAGTGGAACAGGGGGACGAGCTTTCTTT; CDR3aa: CASSGTGGRAFF
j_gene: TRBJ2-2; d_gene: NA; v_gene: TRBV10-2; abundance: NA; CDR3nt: TGCGCCAGCAGGAGAGGGTTGAACACCGGGGAGCTGTTTTTT; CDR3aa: CASRRGLNTGELFF
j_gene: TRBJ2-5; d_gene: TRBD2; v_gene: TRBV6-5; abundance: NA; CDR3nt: TGTGCCAGCTGGACGGGACTAGCGGGAGCGGAGACCCAGTACTTC; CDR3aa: CASWTGLAGAETQYF
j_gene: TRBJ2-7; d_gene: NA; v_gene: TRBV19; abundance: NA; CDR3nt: TGTGCCAGTAGTATAGGGGTCGGGGGCGAGCAGTACTTC; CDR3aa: CASSIGVGGEQYF
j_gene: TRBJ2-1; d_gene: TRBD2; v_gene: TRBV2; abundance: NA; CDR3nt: TGTGCCAGCAGTGATGTAAGCGGGATTTGGAATGAGCAGTTCTTC; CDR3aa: CASSDVSGIWNEQFF
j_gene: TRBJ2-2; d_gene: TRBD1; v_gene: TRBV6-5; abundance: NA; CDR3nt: TGTGCCAGCAGTTTTTCCGGGACAGGCCTTACCGGGGAGCTGTTTTTT; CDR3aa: CASSFSGTGLTGELFF
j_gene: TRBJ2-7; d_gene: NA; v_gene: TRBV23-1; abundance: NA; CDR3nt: TGCGCCAGCACAACCCCGTCAGCGGTAACCTCCTACGAGCAGTACTTC; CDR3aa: CASTTPSAVTSYEQYF
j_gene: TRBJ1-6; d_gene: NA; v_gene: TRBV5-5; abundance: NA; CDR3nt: TGTGCCAGCAGCTTGGGGGGGGGACGTTCACCCCTCCACTTT; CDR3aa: CASSLGGGRSPLHF
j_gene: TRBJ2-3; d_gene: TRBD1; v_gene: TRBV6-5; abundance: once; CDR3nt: TGTGCCAGCAGTCGAGACAGGGAAGATACGCAGTATTTT; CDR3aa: CASSRDREDTQYF
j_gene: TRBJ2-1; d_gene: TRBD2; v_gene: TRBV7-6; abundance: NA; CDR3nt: TGTGCCAGCGGGGTTGCGGGGGGAGTGTCCATTTATGAGCAGTTCTTC; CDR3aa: CASGVAGGVSIYEQFF
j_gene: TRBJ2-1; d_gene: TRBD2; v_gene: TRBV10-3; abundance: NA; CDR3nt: TGTGCCATCAGTGGCACTAGCGGGATTAACAATGAGCAGTTCTTC; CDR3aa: CAISGTSGINNEQFF
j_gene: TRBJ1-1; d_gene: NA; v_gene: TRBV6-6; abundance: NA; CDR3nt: TGTGCCAGCAGTAATCCTCGGGGGTCTGAAGCTTTCTTT; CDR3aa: CASSNPRGSEAFF
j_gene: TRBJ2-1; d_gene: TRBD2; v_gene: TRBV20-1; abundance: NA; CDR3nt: TGCAGTGCTAGTAGGGCGGGAGACTTGAATGAGCAGTTCTTC; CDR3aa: CSASRAGDLNEQFF
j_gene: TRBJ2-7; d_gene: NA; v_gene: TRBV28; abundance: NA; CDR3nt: TGTGCCAGCAGTCCCCCCGGGGACGAGCAGTACTTC; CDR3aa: CASSPPGDEQYF